This section outlines one T cell receptor beta chain sequence together with its context. The antigen remains unidentified. Distinct nucleotide sequences in the sample also encode this CDR3. The sample comes from a study of OX40 agonist ivuxolimab in advanced cancers. The wider study: Anti-PD-1, anti-PD-L1 or anti-CTLA-4 therapy given earlier was allowed, and about 38% had some.

The CDR3 runs 13 residues. Germline CDR1 is SGHRS and CDR2 is YFSETQ. The V gene lost 2 bases and the J gene lost 4 bases, with 7 bases spanning the gap. Study results and caveats: There were, on average, more expanded clones in CD8+ T cells than in CD4+.

Libraries were prepared by immunoSEQ multiplex PCR; TCRdb keeps only in-frame clonotypes and omits some of them. The sample lists about 70,000 clones; roughly 77% were seen once. The TCR originated in an adult with an advanced solid tumor such as melanoma, head and neck, liver or kidney cancer. Sequenced material: CD4+ or CD8+ T cells sorted from blood, taken in a trial of the OX40 agonist ivuxolimab. The gene calls are TRBV5-1 and TRBJ1-5; no definite D call. CDR3 amino acids: CASSFESNQPQHF. In nucleotides, the CDR3 is TGCGCCAGCAGCTTCGAGAGTAATCAGCCCCAGCATTTT.